This entry features one T cell receptor (beta chain) sequence. The antigen remains unidentified. This record comes from a study of T cells in Graves' hyperthyroidism and ophthalmopathy. In the study overall: The authors collected peripheral blood at initial diagnosis, before any treatment. General study points: Most expanded thyroid clonotypes above 0.001 recurred in blood.

RNA transcripts gave rise to amplified TCR beta CDR3 regions. The HTBI set primed first-round TCR CDR3 RT-PCR. TCRdb called the multiplex PCR reads again in MiXCR, with one record for every CDR3 protein. The top ten hold approximately 30% of the sample, which has 400,000 to 600,000 distinct CDR3 sequences, about 16% seen once. The CDR3 runs 14 residues. Trimming took off 0 bases at V and 7 bases at J, with 10 bases between the two ends. CDR1 is LNHNV, CDR2 YYDKDF, per germline (reference sequence). Ophthalmopathy patients showed a Clinical Activity Score of at least 3, NOSPECS grade of at least 4 and duration under 3 months.

The gene calls are TRBV15 and TRBJ1-3; maybe TRBD1 (6 bases). Sequencing was carried out using blood. The source is a woman aged 30 to 39 with Graves' ophthalmopathy. The CDR3 region is CATSRETGGNTIYF. DNA for the CDR3: TGTGCCACCAGCAGAGAGACAGGTGGGAACACCATATATTTT.